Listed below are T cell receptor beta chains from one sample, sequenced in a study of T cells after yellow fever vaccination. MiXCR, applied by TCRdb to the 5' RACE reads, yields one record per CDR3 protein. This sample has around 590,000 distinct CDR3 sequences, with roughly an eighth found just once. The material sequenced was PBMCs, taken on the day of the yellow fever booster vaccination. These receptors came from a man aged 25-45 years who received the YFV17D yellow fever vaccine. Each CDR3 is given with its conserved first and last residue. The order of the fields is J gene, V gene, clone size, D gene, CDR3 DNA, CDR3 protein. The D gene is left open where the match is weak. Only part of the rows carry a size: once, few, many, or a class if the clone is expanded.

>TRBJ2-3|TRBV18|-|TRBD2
TGTGCCAGCTCACCTAGCGGGGCACCAGATACGCAGTATTTT
CASSPSGAPDTQYF
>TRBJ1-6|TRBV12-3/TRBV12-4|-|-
TGTGCCAGCAGTGTAGGGGATTCGAATTCACCCCTCCACTTT
CASSVGDSNSPLHF
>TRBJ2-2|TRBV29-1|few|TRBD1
TGCAGCGTTCCTCCCGGGACAGGGATATTGGGCGGGGAGCTGTTTTTT
CSVPPGTGILGGELFF
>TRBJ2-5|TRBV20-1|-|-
TGCAGTGCTAGAGATTCAGCGGTTGAGACCCAGTACTTC
CSARDSAVETQYF
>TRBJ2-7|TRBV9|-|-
TGTGCCAGCAGCGTAGGAGGGCAATACGAGCAGTACTTC
CASSVGGQYEQYF
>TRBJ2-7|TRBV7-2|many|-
TGTGCCAGCAGCTTCACAGGGACCTACGAGCAGTACTTC
CASSFTGTYEQYF
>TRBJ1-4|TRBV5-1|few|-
TGCGCCAGCAGCTTGGATCGGGTTGCAACTAATGAAAAACTGTTTTTT
CASSLDRVATNEKLFF
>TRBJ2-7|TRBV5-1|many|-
TGCGCCAGCAGCTTGGAGGGTGGTGGACCATCCTACGAGCAGTACTTC
CASSLEGGGPSYEQYF
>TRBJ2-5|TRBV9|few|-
TGTGCCAGCAGCGACGAGGGGAGGGAGACCCAGTACTTC
CASSDEGRETQYF
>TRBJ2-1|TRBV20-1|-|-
TGCAGTGCTAGGGCTTTTGAGGGAGCGGATGAGCAGTTCTTC
CSARAFEGADEQFF
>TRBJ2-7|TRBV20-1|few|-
TGCAGTGCTAGAAACCCAGAGTTGTACGAGCAGTACTTC
CSARNPELYEQYF
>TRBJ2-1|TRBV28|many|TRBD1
TGTGCCAGCAGTTTAAAGGGGGCCTCCTACAATGAGCAGTTCTTC
CASSLKGASYNEQFF
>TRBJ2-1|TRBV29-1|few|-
TGCAGCGTTGACGACAACGTGTGGAATGAGCAGTTCTTC
CSVDDNVWNEQFF
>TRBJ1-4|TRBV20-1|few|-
TGCAGTGCCCACCTACCCCCTGAGGATGAAAAACTGTTTTTT
CSAHLPPEDEKLFF
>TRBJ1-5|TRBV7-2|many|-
TGTGCCAGCAGCCCACGGACGTACCAGCCCCAGCATTTT
CASSPRTYQPQHF
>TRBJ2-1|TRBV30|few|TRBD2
TGTGCCTGGACTAGCGGGAGGGGGGGTGAGCAGTTCTTC
CAWTSGRGGEQFF
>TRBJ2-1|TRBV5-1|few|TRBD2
TGCGCCAGCACCCTAGCGGGAGGGGTCGCCGAGCAGTTCTTC
CASTLAGGVAEQFF
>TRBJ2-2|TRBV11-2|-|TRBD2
TGTGCCAGCAGCACAACAACCGGGACTAGCGGGACAAAGGTGCTCGCCGGGGAGCTGTTTTTT
CASSTTTGTSGTKVLAGELFF
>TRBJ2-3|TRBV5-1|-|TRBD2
TGCGCCAGCAGCTTACTAGCGGGAGCATATTCGGATACGCAGTATTTT
CASSLLAGAYSDTQYF
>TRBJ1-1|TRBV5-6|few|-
TGTGCCAGCAGTTCGAGACTATTAATGAACACTGAAGCTTTCTTT
CASSSRLLMNTEAFF
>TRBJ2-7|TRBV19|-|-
TGTGCCAGTAGTAAGGGACGTGCCTACGAGCAGTACTTC
CASSKGRAYEQYF
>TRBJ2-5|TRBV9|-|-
TGTGCCAGCAGCGCGACACCCGTGAGACGGGAGACCCAGTACTTC
CASSATPVRRETQYF
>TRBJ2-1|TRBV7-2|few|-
TGTGCCAGCAGCTTCCCAGGGCGGGTCAATGAGCAGTTCTTC
CASSFPGRVNEQFF
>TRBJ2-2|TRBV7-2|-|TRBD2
TGTGCCAGCAGCTTAATGGGGACTACGAACACCGGGGAGCTGTTTTTT
CASSLMGTTNTGELFF
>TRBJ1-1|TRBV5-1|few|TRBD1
TGCGCCAGCAGCATTGGACAGGGGGAAGCTTTCTTT
CASSIGQGEAFF
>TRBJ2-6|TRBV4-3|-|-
TGCGCCAGCAGCCAAGTCAGGCAAACTGGGGCCAACGTCCTGACTTTC
CASSQVRQTGANVLTF
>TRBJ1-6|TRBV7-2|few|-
TGTGCCAGCAGCTTATTAGGTGGTAATTCACCCCTCCACTTT
CASSLLGGNSPLHF
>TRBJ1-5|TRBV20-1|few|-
TGCAGTGCTATAGGTCGCCCGGAATTGGCCCAGCATTTT
CSAIGRPELAQHF
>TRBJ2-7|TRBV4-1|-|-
TGCGCCAGCAGCCAACCCCGGGAGAGCCGCGAGCAGTACTTC
CASSQPRESREQYF
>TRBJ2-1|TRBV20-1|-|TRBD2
TGCAGTGCTAGTCTAGCGGGAGGGGAGAATCAGTTCTTC
CSASLAGGENQFF
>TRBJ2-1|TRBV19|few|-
TGTGCCACTCAATCTGGCAGGCGTGAGCAGTTCTTC
CATQSGRREQFF
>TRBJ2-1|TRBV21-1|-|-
TGTGCCAGCAGCCGGGGGGGCTGCGACAATGAGCAGCTCTTC
CASSRGGCDNEQLF
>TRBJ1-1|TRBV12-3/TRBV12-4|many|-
TGTGCCAGCAGCTACGGACAGTTGAACACTGAAGCTTTCTTT
CASSYGQLNTEAFF
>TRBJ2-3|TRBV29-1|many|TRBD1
TGCAGCGGGGTGAGGGGACAGGCGCACACAGATACGCAGTATTTT
CSGVRGQAHTDTQYF
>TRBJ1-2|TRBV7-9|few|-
TGTGCCAGCAGCTCTAATCTTTACTATGGCTACACCTTC
CASSSNLYYGYTF
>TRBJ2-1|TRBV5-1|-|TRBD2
TGCGCCAGCAGCTTGACTAGCGAGACCTACAATGAGCAGTTCTTC
CASSLTSETYNEQFF
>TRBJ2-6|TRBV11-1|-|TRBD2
TGTGCCAGCAGACATGGATTAATTACCGGGACTAGCGCCTCTGGGGCCAACGTCCTGACTTTC
CASRHGLITGTSASGANVLTF
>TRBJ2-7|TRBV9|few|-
TGTGCCAGCAGCGAGGGGTCAGGGAAGCGCGAGCAGTACTTC
CASSEGSGKREQYF
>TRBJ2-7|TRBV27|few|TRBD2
TGTGCCAGCAGGGTGGGACTAGCATTGAGCGAGCAGTACTTC
CASRVGLALSEQYF
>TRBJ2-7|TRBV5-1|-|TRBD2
TGCGCCAGCAGAGGGACTAGAACCTACGAGCAGTACTTC
CASRGTRTYEQYF
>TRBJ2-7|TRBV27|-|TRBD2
TGTGCCAGCAGTTTAGGGCGGGAGGGCCTCCCTACGGGCGAGCAGTACTTC
CASSLGREGLPTGEQYF
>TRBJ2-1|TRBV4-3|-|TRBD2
TGCGCCAGCCGGTCTAGCGGGGCCGGGGGGGAGCAGTTCTTC
CASRSSGAGGEQFF